This T cell receptor beta chain comes out of a study of T cell responses to AZD1222 COVID-19 vaccine. A word on this clone: Its antigen is as yet unknown.

TCRdb's copy holds only in-frame clones and misses some; the assay was immunoSEQ multiplex PCR. In the table there are 150,000 to 200,000 clones, around 92% of which are singletons. The study, taken as a whole, reports: Females outnumbered males among donors, who were mostly white British; clonal diversity was possibly underestimated. Repertoire samples came only from after the peak T cell response. With two AZD1222 doses given, Spike-specific TCR breadth and depth both rose. Targets within unmutated variant regions were reportedly found for nearly half of spike-specific TCRs.

The material was peripheral blood, obtained on day 0 of AZD1222 vaccination. This receptor was obtained from an adult in good health.

CDR3 sequence: CASRLPGGETQYF. In nucleotides, the CDR3 is TGCGCCAGCAGACTGCCCGGGGGAGAGACCCAGTACTTC. The V and J genes are TRBV10-2 and TRBJ2-5, with D maybe TRBD2 (6 bases). Germline V CDR1 and CDR2: WSHSY, SAAADI. Trimming removed 6 bases at V and 4 bases at J, with 12 bases between. The CDR3 has 13 residues.